The sequence of this T cell receptor (beta chain) was determined in a study of T cells in localized non-small cell lung cancer. As regards this clone: As yet, its antigen is unknown.

The data were produced by immunoSEQ multiplex PCR, yet TCRdb's version contains in-frame clones alone and is incomplete. The sample includes 50,000 to 55,000 clones, approximately 80% of them seen just once. After removal of 0 bases from V and 3 bases from J, the junction contained 8 bases not matched to a gene. CDR3 length equals 17 residues. Looked up from germline, CDR1 is LNHDA and CDR2 is SQIVND (reference sequence). Findings of the study overall: Adjacent uninvolved lung had the highest clonality, suggesting focused antigen responses. Adjacent lung had a median around 60 of the 100 largest tumor clones.

The sequences come from peripheral blood mononuclear cells, collected before any cancer treatment. This receptor was taken from a man aged 40-75 years with stage III lung adenocarcinoma. The chain combines TRBV19 with TRBJ2-7; 10 bases map to TRBD1. DNA for the CDR3: TGTGCCAGTAGTATAGATTTGTTGGGACAGGGGAGCTACGAGCAGTACTTC. Translated: CASSIDLLGQGSYEQYF.